The 10 T cell receptor beta chains below come from one sample, sequenced in a study of tumor-infiltrating lymphocytes in localized non-small cell lung cancer. TCRdb's table, derived via immunoSEQ multiplex PCR, lists solely in-frame clones and lacks some. The data hold 15,000 to 20,000 clones, with around 84% observed a single time. Sequenced: uninvolved lung tissue not adjacent to the tumor. The receptors were gathered from a human donor with non-small cell lung cancer.

The chain links TRBV28 to TRBJ2-3; 7 bases are shared with TRBD2. Germline V gives CDR1 MDHEN, CDR2 SYDVKM. Losses at the gene ends were 2 bases for V and 6 bases for J; bases not matched to a gene: 5. CDR3 size: 14 residues. This CDR3 reads CASSLAGVLDTQYF. DNA for the CDR3: TGTGCCAGCAGTTTAGCGGGAGTTTTGGATACGCAGTATTTT. The whole variable domain, remainder taken from reference TRBV28 and TRBJ2-3, is DVKVTQSSRYLVKRTGEKVFLECVQDMDHENMFWYRQDPGLGLRLIYFSYDVKMKEKGDIPEGYSVSREKKERFSLILESASTNQTSMYLCASSLAGVLDTQYFGPGTRLTVL.

The chain joins TRBV7-9 to TRBJ2-7; the D gene is possibly TRBD1 (6 bases). V lost 1 base and J 1 base, leaving 8 bases between the germline ends. Per the germline V gene, CDR1 is SEHNR and CDR2 is FQNEAQ (reference sequence). CDR3 length: 14 residues. In nucleotides, the CDR3 is TGTGCCAGCAGCTTAGATGGACAGTCCTACGAGCAGTACTTC. It is translated as CASSLDGQSYEQYF. The full variable domain, completed using reference TRBV7-9 and TRBJ2-7, is DTGVSQNPRHKITKRGQNVTFRCDPISEHNRLYWYRQTLGQGPEFLTYFQNEAQLEKSRLLSDRFSAERPKGSFSTLEIQRTEQGDSAMYLCASSLDGQSYEQYFGPGTRLTVT.

The chain has TRBV5-1 and TRBJ2-2; 8 nucleotides agree with TRBD1. V gave up 2 bases and J gave up 4 bases; unmatched junction bases: 4. The germline CDR1 and CDR2 sequences are SGHRS and YFSETQ. The CDR3 length is 15 residues. CDR3 in DNA: TGCGCCAGCAGCTTCGGACAGGGATCCACCGGGGAGCTGTTTTTT. This encodes CASSFGQGSTGELFF.

V and J are TRBV19 and TRBJ1-2; a possible D gene is TRBD1 (6 bases). Per the germline V gene, CDR1 is LNHDA and CDR2 is SQIVND (reference sequence). The CDR3 has 15 residues. Trimming removed 2 bases at V and 2 bases at J, with 12 bases between. The DNA of the CDR3 is TGTGCCAGTAGTATATGGAACAGGGTGAACTATGGCTACACCTTC. Translation gives CASSIWNRVNYGYTF.

This clone is categorized as large (0.1 to 1%). This chain connects TRBV23-1 to TRBJ1-5; D gene unclear. TRBV23-1 is flagged as an ORF with uncertain function. CDR3 size: 16 residues. Trimming pared 3 bases from V and 1 base from J, leaving 13 bases between. The chain's CDR3 is CASSHLEGRSNQPQHF. For the CDR3, the DNA is TGCGCCAGCAGTCACCTCGAGGGTAGAAGCAATCAGCCCCAGCATTTT.

Only a few counts were recorded for this clone. This chain connects TRBV6-4 to TRBJ2-3, with TRBD2 matching 7 bases. CDR3 length: 13 amino acids. The trim removed 0 bases at V and 11 bases at J, leaving 5 bases unmatched. The germline gives CDR1 MRHNA, CDR2 SNTAGT. This CDR3 is CASSDSEREKQYF. For the CDR3, the DNA is TGTGCCAGCAGTGACTCGGAGCGGGAAAAGCAGTATTTT.

The rearrangement uses TRBV6-1 and TRBJ1-5; weak D call: TRBD1 (6 bases). The germline V gene has CDR1 MNHNS and CDR2 SASEGT. The CDR3 totals 14 residues. V was shortened by 8 bases and J by 5 bases, with 16 bases between the two germline ends. Here the CDR3 DNA reads TGTGCCAGCCTACCCGGGCAGGGGTATCAGCCCCAGCATTTT. Protein: CASLPGQGYQPQHF.

V and J are TRBV19 and TRBJ2-7; 8 bases are shared with TRBD1. The CDR3 totals 15 residues. Germline V CDR1 and CDR2: LNHDA, SQIVND (reference sequence). The V gene end was trimmed by 3 bases and the J gene end by 1 base; junction bases not matched to a gene: 5. Written as DNA, the CDR3 is TGTGCCAGTAGTATTGGGACAGGCAAGTCCTACGAGCAGTACTTC. Amino acids: CASSIGTGKSYEQYF.

The chain joins TRBV5-1 to TRBJ2-3; 11 nucleotides line up with TRBD2. The V and J ends lost 0 bases and 4 bases, in that order; junction bases with no gene match: 4. The CDR3 has 16 amino acids. CDR1 and CDR2 (germline): SGHRS, YFSETQ. The CDR3 is CASSLGVAGGADTQYF. The CDR3 bases are TGCGCCAGCAGCTTGGGGGTAGCGGGAGGGGCAGATACGCAGTATTTT.

The chain uses TRBV5-1 and TRBJ1-4; no reliable D call. The CDR3 length is 15 residues. The V end lost 3 bases, the J end lost 0 bases, and 9 bases lay between the germline ends. Germline CDR1 SGHRS, CDR2 YFSETQ. CDR3 coding DNA: TGCGCCAGCAGCTCTACGAGTACAACTAATGAAAAACTGTTTTTT. It codes for CASSSTSTTNEKLFF.